This T cell receptor beta chain was obtained from a study of Tregs in tolerant kidney transplant recipients. Study details: Related graft donors supplied nonmyeloablative bone marrow transplants, and mixed chimerism was transient.

Study findings and constraints: Tolerant patients' donor-specific Tregs expanded beyond overall Tregs, suggesting antigen-driven growth. The small number of patients limits these findings pending further validation. Expanding Tregs on activated donor B cells appeared to best identify donor-specific TCRbeta clones.

Libraries were prepared by immunoSEQ multiplex PCR; TCRdb keeps only in-frame clonotypes and omits some of them. The sample has about 15,000 clones, about 53% seen once. This CDR3 spans 14 amino acids. Germline trimming cut 4 bases from V and 9 bases from J; bases unmatched to any gene: 10. Germline-derived CDR1 and CDR2 are SNHLY and FYNNEI. Worth noting for this clone: Antigen specificity is unknown.

After 6 days with irradiated graft donor PBMCs, CFSE-labeled recipient PBMCs were FACS-sorted. The receptor was derived from a human patient who received a combined kidney and bone marrow transplant. This sample comprised CD4+ T cells from blood cultured with allogeneic cells, obtained before the transplant. The chain joins TRBV2 to TRBJ2-3, with 7 nucleotides matching TRBD2. The CDR3: CASSGLGGWGTQYF. CDR3 nucleotides: TGTGCCAGCAGTGGGCTGGGAGGGTGGGGGACGCAGTATTTT.